This T cell receptor (beta chain) was sequenced in a study of blood T cell repertoires in COVID-19. About the study: COVID-19 samples collected from the United States, Italy and Spain covered acute and convalescent phases. From T cells, B-cell-depleted T cells, or PBMCs came the material, which was cDNA or gDNA.

The CDR3 length is 17 residues. V trimming: 2 bases; J trimming: 6 bases; junction bases outside the gene matches: 6. Germline assignment: CDR1 SGDLS and CDR2 YYNGEE. Sequencing was performed with immunoSEQ multiplex PCR; in TCRdb, only in-frame clones are kept and a portion is missing. The sample has about 520,000 clones; 70% to 90% are singletons. The gene calls are TRBV9 and TRBJ2-1; 15 bases map to TRBD2. This clonotype originated in a human donor in a cohort sampled during active COVID-19. Specimen: peripheral blood. The CDR3 nucleotides are TGTGCCAGCAGCGTGGGACTAGCGGGAGGAACAGGCAATGAGCAGTTCTTC. Protein: CASSVGLAGGTGNEQFF.